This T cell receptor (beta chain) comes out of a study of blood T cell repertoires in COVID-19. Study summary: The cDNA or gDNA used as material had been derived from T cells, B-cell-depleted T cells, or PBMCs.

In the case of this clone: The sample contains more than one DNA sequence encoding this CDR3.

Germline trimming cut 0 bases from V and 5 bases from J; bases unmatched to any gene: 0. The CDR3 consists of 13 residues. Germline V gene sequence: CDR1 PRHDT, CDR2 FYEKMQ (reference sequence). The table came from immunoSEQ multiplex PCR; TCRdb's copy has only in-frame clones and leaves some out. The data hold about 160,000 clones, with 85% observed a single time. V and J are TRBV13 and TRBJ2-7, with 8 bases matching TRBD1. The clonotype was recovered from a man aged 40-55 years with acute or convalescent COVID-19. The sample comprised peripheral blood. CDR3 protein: CASSLGQGDEQYF. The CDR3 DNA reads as TGTGCCAGCAGCTTAGGACAGGGGGACGAGCAGTACTTC.